This passage covers 20 T cell receptor beta chains from one sample sequenced in a study of Ad26.COV2.S vaccination and SARS-CoV-2 variants. TCRdb's table, derived via immunoSEQ multiplex PCR, lists solely in-frame clones and lacks some. The table shows around 300,000 clones, with about 87% occurring only once. Treatment meaning: 15 to 20 received Ad26.COV2.S at low or high dose, single or two shots; five or six received placebo; per-sample allocation not given. Day 63 after the first injection of vaccine or placebo was the sampling time. Material: peripheral blood, obtained in a trial of Ad26.COV2.S vaccine versus placebo. The receptors come from a person between 18 and 65 years old who received the Ad26.COV2.S COVID-19 vaccine or a placebo.

The V call is TRBV7-9, the J call TRBJ1-2; D unclear. Germline V lookup: CDR1 SEHNR, CDR2 FQNEAQ (reference sequence). Trimming cost V 1 base and J 3 bases, with 9 bases left between them. The CDR3 is made up of 14 amino acids. CDR3 nucleotide sequence: TGTGCCAGCAGCTTAGTTTCGACGGACTATGGCTACACCTTC. Residues: CASSLVSTDYGYTF.

This clone was observed a few times. The V gene is TRBV9, the J gene TRBJ2-7, with D tentatively TRBD1 (5 bases). CDR3 length: 17 amino acids. Germline CDR1 is SGDLS and CDR2 is YYNGEE. The V end was cut by 0 bases, the J end by 3 bases, with 19 bases between. CDR3 region: CASSVGPSTVGYYEQYF. The DNA for the CDR3 is TGTGCCAGCAGCGTAGGCCCCTCGACAGTAGGTTACTACGAGCAGTACTTC.

The rearrangement links TRBV7-9 to TRBJ1-5; the match to TRBD1 covers 7 bases. V dropped 1 base and J dropped 7; count of bases not matched to a gene: 13. CDR1 SEHNR and CDR2 FQNEAQ come from the germline V gene (reference sequence). The CDR3 runs 17 residues. CDR3 residues: CASSLGGQGGVRQPQHF. CDR3 nucleotides: TGTGCCAGCAGCTTAGGAGGGCAGGGGGGCGTTCGACAGCCCCAGCATTTT.

This rearrangement joins TRBV7-3 to TRBJ2-3; TRBD1 agrees at 10 bases. Germline CDR1 SGHTA, CDR2 FQGTGA. The CDR3 is 16 amino acids. V gave up 5 bases and J gave up 4 bases; unmatched junction bases: 9. This CDR3 reads CASSPTGGREADTQYF. CDR3 sequence (DNA): TGTGCCAGCAGCCCGACAGGGGGCCGAGAGGCAGATACGCAGTATTTT.

This clone came up once. This chain links TRBV18 with TRBJ1-1; D unclear. Germline V gene data show CDR1 as KGHSH and CDR2 as LQKENI. Trimming stripped 2 bases from V and 2 bases from J, with 3 bases between. The CDR3 extends over 12 amino acids. The CDR3 bases are TGTGCCAGCTCACCAGCCAACACTGAAGCTTTCTTT. This codes for CASSPANTEAFF.

The genes are TRBV14 and TRBJ1-2; TRBD1 might be the D (5 bases). Germline-derived CDR1 and CDR2 are SGHDN and FVKESK. This CDR3 is 17 amino acids long. With 1 base removed from V and 6 bases from J, the gap between germline ends came to 21 bases. The CDR3 coding sequence is TGTGCCAGCAGCCAAGCGTCGGGGGACCTTAGACCCAATGGCTACACCTTC. It is translated as CASSQASGDLRPNGYTF.

V and J are TRBV30 and TRBJ1-5, with a tentative D call TRBD1 (5 bases). The CDR3 spans 15 residues. Trimming removed 2 bases at V and 2 bases at J, with 13 bases between. Germline V gives CDR1 GTSNPN, CDR2 SVGIG (reference sequence). CDR3: CAWSPTGPRNQPQHF. The DNA for the CDR3 is TGTGCCTGGAGTCCTACAGGTCCCCGCAATCAGCCCCAGCATTTT.

The chain carries TRBV30 and TRBJ1-3, with D unclear. Germline V gene data show CDR1 as GTSNPN and CDR2 as SVGIG (reference sequence). The CDR3 sequence is 14 residues long. The V end was cut by 5 bases, the J end by 1 base, with 12 bases between. The CDR3 loop reads CAWDLGSSGNTIYF. The CDR3 nucleotides are TGTGCCTGGGACCTCGGGAGTTCTGGAAACACCATATATTTT.

V is TRBV5-6 and J is TRBJ1-6, with 7 bases matching TRBD1. V was pared by 0 bases and J by 4 bases, with 4 bases of the junction left unmatched. Germline loops: CDR1 SGHDT, CDR2 YYEEEE. This CDR3 has 16 amino acids. The CDR3 DNA reads TGTGCCAGCAGCTTGGGACAGGGCAGGTATAATTCACCCCTCCACTTT. This gives the protein CASSLGQGRYNSPLHF.

This clone was counted only a few times. The chain carries TRBV5-6 and TRBJ2-2, with 8 bases fitting TRBD2. V was pared by 4 bases and J by 5 bases, with 4 bases of the junction left unmatched. There are 14 residues in the CDR3. Germline V gene lookup returns CDR1 SGHDT and CDR2 YYEEEE. The CDR3 sequence is CASSTGLETGELFF. The CDR3 DNA reads as TGTGCCAGCAGCACGGGACTAGAGACCGGGGAGCTGTTTTTT.

The sample holds one count of this clone. V is TRBV18 and J is TRBJ2-5; unclear D gene. The length of the CDR3 is 10 residues. Germline assignment: CDR1 KGHSH and CDR2 LQKENI. Trimming cost V 5 bases and J 4 bases, with 2 bases left between them. CDR3 nucleotide sequence: TGTGCCAGCTCAAGAGAGACCCAGTACTTC. Protein product: CASSRETQYF. The full variable domain, with the rest looked up from reference TRBV18 and TRBJ2-5, is NAGVMQNPRHLVRRRGQEARLRCSPMKGHSHVYWYRQLPEEGLKFMVYLQKENIIDESGMPKERFSAEFPKEGPSILRIQQVVRGDSAAYFCASSRETQYFGPGTRLLVL.

The CDR3 DNA is TGTGCCAGCAGCTTTGGTGGGACTAGCGGGAGCGGAGAGCAGTTCTTC. It codes for CASSFGGTSGSGEQFF. The rearrangement links TRBV7-3 to TRBJ2-1, with 14 bases aligning to TRBD2. J lost 10 bases, V lost 3 bases, and 8 bases had no gene match. The length of the CDR3 is 16 residues. Germline CDR1 reads SGHTA; CDR2 reads FQGTGA.

J is TRBJ1-2 and V is TRBV3-1 (or the pseudogene TRBV3-2); no clear D gene. V gave up 2 bases and J gave up 0 bases, with 10 bases separating them. The germline CDR1 and CDR2 sequences are LGHDT and YNNKEL (reference sequence). This CDR3 has 15 residues. The CDR3 here is CASSQIPGSNYGYTF. The CDR3, as DNA: TGTGCCAGCAGCCAAATACCGGGATCTAACTATGGCTACACCTTC.

The V and J genes are TRBV6-5 and TRBJ2-7; 10 positions match TRBD2. The V and J ends lost 4 bases and 7 bases, in that order; junction bases with no gene match: 10. The CDR3 extends over 15 amino acids. CDR1 is MNHEY and CDR2 is SVGAGI in the germline V gene. DNA of the CDR3: TGTGCCAGCAGTTTAGATAGCGGGAGGTCGCGGGAGCAGTACTTC. It specifies CASSLDSGRSREQYF.

This sequence joins TRBV7-2 and TRBJ1-5, with D maybe TRBD1 (5 bases). V lost 4 bases and J lost 2, with 12 bases in between. The CDR3 runs to 15 residues. Looked up from germline, CDR1 is SGHTA and CDR2 is FQGNSA. The CDR3 sequence: CASSWTTAGNQPQHF. CDR3 sequence (DNA): TGTGCCAGCAGCTGGACGACAGCTGGCAATCAGCCCCAGCATTTT. Supplemented by reference TRBV7-2 and TRBJ1-5, the full variable domain reads GAGVSQSPSNKVTEKGKDVELRCDPISGHTALYWYRQSLGQGLEFLIYFQGNSAPDKSGLPSDRFSAERTGGSVSTLTIQRTQQEDSAVYLCASSWTTAGNQPQHFGDGTRLSIL.

This chain joins TRBV7-9 and TRBJ1-4, with a weak D call TRBD1 (5 bases). CDR3 length: 14 residues. From germline, CDR1 is SEHNR and CDR2 FQNEAQ (reference sequence). Between the trimmed V and J ends, which lost 5 bases and 10 bases, there was a span of 17 bases. CDR3 bases: TGTGCCAGCAGCCCTACCGGCCAGGGCAGAAAACTGTTTTTT. It is translated as CASSPTGQGRKLFF.

V gene TRBV3-1 (or the pseudogene TRBV3-2) combines with J gene TRBJ1-2; 7 bases agree with TRBD1. Germline V lookup: CDR1 LGHDT, CDR2 YNNKEL (reference sequence). The CDR3 has 16 residues. V gave up 1 base and J gave up 2 bases; unmatched junction bases: 7. CDR3 nucleotide sequence: TGTGCCAGCAGCCAAGGGACAGGACGATTGAACTATGGCTACACCTTC. Translated, it gives CASSQGTGRLNYGYTF.

Notes on this clone: Other DNA sequences from this sample encode an identical CDR3 as well. This sequence joins TRBV18 and TRBJ1-2; TRBD1 matches at 9 bases. The CDR3 consists of 13 residues. The J segment lost 3 bases and the V segment lost 6 bases, leaving 2 bases of the junction unmatched. CDR1 KGHSH and CDR2 LQKENI come from the germline V gene. CDR3 region: CASSRQGDYGYTF. The CDR3 DNA is TGTGCCAGCTCCCGACAGGGGGACTATGGCTACACCTTC. The full variable domain, rest sourced from reference TRBV18 and TRBJ1-2, is NAGVMQNPRHLVRRRGQEARLRCSPMKGHSHVYWYRQLPEEGLKFMVYLQKENIIDESGMPKERFSAEFPKEGPSILRIQQVVRGDSAAYFCASSRQGDYGYTFGSGTRLTVV.

The chain recombines TRBV24-1 with TRBJ1-2; no definite D call. Per germline, CDR1 KGHDR and CDR2 SFDVKD. Trimming took off 0 bases at V and 6 bases at J, with 1 base between the two ends. This CDR3 is built from 11 residues. The CDR3 protein is CATSDLHGYTF. Here the CDR3 DNA reads TGTGCCACCAGTGATTTGCATGGCTACACCTTC.

This rearrangement joins TRBV7-3 to TRBJ2-7; the D gene is possibly TRBD1 (5 bases). Trimming cost V 2 bases and J 7 bases, with 15 bases left between them. The CDR3 consists of 14 residues. The germline V gene encodes CDR1 SGHTA and CDR2 FQGTGA. The CDR3: CASSLLGADAEQYF. The CDR3 region has the DNA TGTGCCAGCAGCTTATTAGGGGCCGATGCAGAGCAGTACTTC.